This TCR beta chain was sequenced during a study of radiotherapy plus CTLA-4 blockade in lung cancer. This CDR3 has 14 amino acids. V lost 5 bases, J lost 4 bases, and 13 bases lay in between. Germline V gene sequence: CDR1 SGHVS, CDR2 FQNEAQ. Overall study findings and caveats: Radiotherapy plus ipilimumab was followed by expansion in blood of tumor-derived TCR clones.

Method: immunoSEQ multiplex PCR; TCRdb's copy keeps in-frame clones and lacks some. The data show about 88,000 clones, about two thirds seen once. On this clone: What it binds is not known.

The rearrangement links TRBV7-8 to TRBJ2-3; no clear D gene. The sample was peripheral blood, taken from a patient treated with radiotherapy plus ipilimumab. This sequence was found in a human donor with non-small cell lung cancer that progressed on radiotherapy plus ipilimumab. The CDR3 is CASSPREYPDTQYF. DNA for the CDR3: TGTGCCAGCAGCCCGCGAGAGTACCCAGATACGCAGTATTTT.